The 15 T cell receptor beta chains below come from one sample, sequenced in a study of blood T cell repertoires in COVID-19. Repertoires were generated with immunoSEQ multiplex PCR, while TCRdb's copy carries only in-frame clones and drops some. The sample yields roughly 400,000 clones, approximately 90% seen once. What was sequenced was PBMCs or T cells enriched from blood (not recorded which). These receptor sequences come from a woman aged 40 to 50 who had been exposed to COVID-19.

The gene calls are TRBV6-5 and TRBJ1-5; D gene unclear. Per germline, CDR1 MNHEY and CDR2 SVGAGI. Between the trimmed V and J ends, which lost 10 bases and 7 bases, there was a span of 17 bases. This CDR3 region has 13 residues. CDR3 DNA sequence: TGTGCCACCCAACTGAGCAGACAACAGCCCCAGCATTTT. Its protein is CATQLSRQQPQHF.

The chain recombines TRBV12-3 or TRBV12-4 with TRBJ1-1, with D unclear. The CDR3 has 10 amino acids. Trimming left V 5 bases short and J 5 bases short, with 3 bases between. The CDR3 DNA reads as TGTGCCAGCAGTCAAACTGAAGCTTTCTTT. Amino acid sequence: CASSQTEAFF.

The chain joins TRBV5-4 to TRBJ2-3; TRBD1 agrees at 7 bases. Trimming took 6 bases from V and 0 from J; bases not matched to a gene: 4. CDR3 length: 14 residues. The germline CDR1 and CDR2 sequences are SGHNT and YYREEE (reference sequence). CDR3 sequence reads: CASIDRASTDTQYF. CDR3 DNA: TGTGCCAGCATCGACAGGGCTAGCACAGATACGCAGTATTTT.

The chain recombines TRBV11-2 with TRBJ2-2; 8 nucleotides match TRBD1. The germline gives CDR1 SGHAT, CDR2 FQNNGV. The V and J ends lost 1 base and 5 bases, in that order; junction bases with no gene match: 9. This CDR3 comprises 17 residues. The CDR3, as DNA: TGTGCCAGCAGCTTAGTGTCAGGACAGGGTGGGACCGGGGAGCTGTTTTTT. Its protein is CASSLVSGQGGTGELFF.

The genes are TRBV27 and TRBJ2-1; TRBD1 is a possible D gene (7 bases). The CDR3 has 19 amino acids. Trimming took 2 bases from V and 9 from J, leaving 29 bases between them. Germline CDR1 MNHEY, CDR2 SMNVEV (reference sequence). CDR3 nucleotide sequence: TGTGCCAGCAGTTTAGAGGGGGACTGGACAGGTGGAGGGTGGGGTGAGCAGTTCTTC. It codes for CASSLEGDWTGGGWGEQFF.

The V and J genes are TRBV29-1 and TRBJ2-7; D is perhaps TRBD2 (5 bases). This CDR3 is 13 amino acids long. Germline assignment: CDR1 SQVTM and CDR2 ANQGSEA. The CDR3 sequence is CSARLGSTTYQYF. The CDR3 DNA reads TGCAGTGCGCGTTTGGGCTCGACTACGTATCAGTACTTC.

This chain links TRBV4-3 with TRBJ1-4; D might be TRBD1 (5 bases). The CDR3 is made up of 15 amino acids. V was trimmed by 2 bases and J by 11 bases, leaving 18 bases between them. The germline gives CDR1 LGHNA, CDR2 YSLEER. Here the CDR3 reads CASSQQTGVSPKLFF. The CDR3 DNA sequence: TGCGCCAGCAGCCAACAGACGGGGGTAAGCCCGAAACTGTTTTTT.

The chain combines TRBV7-2 with TRBJ1-5; the D is unclear. V dropped 5 bases and J dropped 3 bases, with 11 bases sitting between them. This CDR3 is 14 amino acids long. Germline CDR1 reads SGHTA; CDR2 reads FQGNSA. This CDR3 reads CASSPRGVNQPQHF. CDR3 sequence (DNA): TGTGCCAGCAGCCCTCGCGGGGTCAATCAGCCCCAGCATTTT.

The V call is TRBV5-8, the J call TRBJ1-3; D not certain. This CDR3 comprises 14 residues. Germline assignment: CDR1 SGHTS and CDR2 YDEGEE. V lost 4 bases and J 0 bases, leaving 8 bases between the germline ends. This CDR3 is CASSPRNSGNTIYF. The DNA of the CDR3 is TGTGCCAGCAGCCCCAGGAACTCTGGAAACACCATATATTTT.

The chain combines TRBV19 with TRBJ1-2; tentative D call: TRBD1 (6 bases). CDR1 and CDR2 (germline): LNHDA, SQIVND (reference sequence). The ends were cut back, 3 bases at V and 0 bases at J, with 17 bases in the middle. CDR3 length: 17 amino acids. CDR3 amino acids: CASSIFSGAQANYGYTF. The CDR3 DNA reads as TGTGCCAGTAGTATCTTTTCAGGGGCGCAGGCTAACTATGGCTACACCTTC.

CDR3: CASSQGDRGRTEAFF. Here the CDR3 DNA reads TGCGCCAGCAGCCAAGGGGACAGGGGAAGGACTGAAGCTTTCTTT. The chain employs TRBV4-1 and TRBJ1-1; TRBD1 aligns across 10 bases. Germline V gives CDR1 MGHRA, CDR2 YSYEKL. The CDR3 has 15 residues. J lost 5 bases, V lost 1 base, and 4 bases had no gene match.

The chain employs TRBV10-3 and TRBJ2-1; D might be TRBD2 (5 bases). Trimming removed 11 bases from V and 6 bases from J, with 20 bases in between. The CDR3 sequence is 14 residues long. From germline, CDR1 is ENHRY and CDR2 SYGVKD. In DNA, the CDR3 is TGTGCCTCCGGCGAGGGCGCCCCGCGCAATGAGCAGTTCTTC. Its protein is CASGEGAPRNEQFF.

The sample holds one count of this clone. The rearrangement uses TRBV2 and TRBJ2-2, with D possibly matching TRBD2 (5 bases). Germline V gene data show CDR1 as SNHLY and CDR2 as FYNNEI. The CDR3 consists of 14 residues. The V gene lost 4 bases and the J gene lost 8 bases, with 14 bases spanning the gap. CDR3 region: CASSGSRGFGELFF. The CDR3, as DNA: TGTGCCAGCAGTGGGTCTCGGGGTTTTGGGGAGCTGTTTTTT.

The V and J genes are TRBV7-3 and TRBJ2-2; tentatively, D is TRBD2 (5 bases). The CDR3 covers 14 residues. Germline CDR1 reads SGHTA; CDR2 reads FQGTGA. V lost 5 bases, J lost 4 bases, and 11 bases lay in between. Written as DNA, the CDR3 is TGTGCCAGCAGCCCCCAGAGGGTCACCGGGGAGCTGTTTTTT. Translating it yields CASSPQRVTGELFF.

The table lists this clone with a few counts. This sequence joins TRBV7-9 and TRBJ2-5, with D possibly being TRBD1 (6 bases). This CDR3 is 17 amino acids long. V was clipped by 3 bases and J by 2 bases, with 19 bases between them. CDR1 and CDR2 (germline): SEHNR, FQNEAQ (reference sequence). As DNA, the CDR3 is TGTGCCAGCAGCTTGAGTCACAGGGCGGTTGGGCAAGAGACCCAGTACTTC. Protein sequence: CASSLSHRAVGQETQYF.